This passage covers 23 T cell receptor beta chains from one sample sequenced in a study of metastatic and nonmetastatic thyroid tumors. All patients were treatment-naive before thyroid surgery. TCRdb redid the clone calls on the PCR reads using MiXCR. Of 4,500 to 5,500 clones in the sample, more than 20% were seen once. Input material: tumor tissue. The origin of the receptors is a male donor with papillary thyroid cancer or a benign thyroid nodule (not recorded which). Some clones in this sample may be carry-over from other donors' samples.

This clone was detected a few times. Here the CDR3 reads CASSYTGENSPLHF. CDR3 DNA sequence: TGCGCCAGCAGCTATACAGGGGAGAATTCACCCCTCCACTTT. This chain uses TRBV5-1 with TRBJ1-6; TRBD1 matches 7 bases. CDR3 length: 14 residues. Looked up from germline, CDR1 is SGHRS and CDR2 is YFSETQ. The J segment lost 7 bases and the V segment lost 3 bases, leaving 4 bases of the junction unmatched.

The gene calls are TRBV29-1 and TRBJ2-5; tentative D call: TRBD2 (5 bases). V was trimmed by 1 base and J by 2 bases, leaving 8 bases between them. The germline gives CDR1 SQVTM, CDR2 ANQGSEA. The CDR3 is made up of 13 amino acids. The DNA for the CDR3 is TGCAGCGTTGAAGTCGGGGTTCAAGAGACCCAGTACTTC. Translation gives CSVEVGVQETQYF.

On this clone: The same CDR3 arises from other DNA sequences in this sample as well. The chain joins TRBV6-1 to TRBJ1-3; weak D call: TRBD1 (5 bases). The germline V gene encodes CDR1 MNHNS and CDR2 SASEGT. This CDR3 comprises 17 residues. Trimming cost V 7 bases and J 2 bases, with 21 bases left between them. The CDR3, as DNA: TGTGCCAGCATCGGGACGGGGCATCTAGTTCCTGGAAACACCATATATTTT. This gives the protein CASIGTGHLVPGNTIYF.

V and J are TRBV5-1 and TRBJ2-2; D not resolved. The CDR3 is made up of 12 amino acids. Germline V lookup: CDR1 SGHRS, CDR2 YFSETQ. Trimming removed 5 bases at V and 2 bases at J, with 4 bases between. The CDR3 region has the DNA TGCGCCAGCAGGGGTAACACCGGGGAGCTGTTTTTT. Translated: CASRGNTGELFF.

This clone showed up many times. The chain couples TRBV10-3 to TRBJ2-7, with unresolved D. The length of the CDR3 is 13 residues. V gave up 6 bases and J gave up 0 bases, with 9 bases separating them. Germline assignment: CDR1 ENHRY and CDR2 SYGVKD. The CDR3 nucleotides are TGTGCCATCAGGGAATCTAGCTCCTACGAGCAGTACTTC. Its protein product is CAIRESSSYEQYF.

The J gene is TRBJ1-1, the V gene TRBV6-1; D ambiguous. Trimming took off 6 bases at V and 1 base at J, with 12 bases between the two ends. This CDR3 comprises 14 residues. Germline V lookup: CDR1 MNHNS, CDR2 SASEGT. The CDR3 reads CASSPRKGNTEAFF. Written as DNA, the CDR3 is TGTGCCAGCAGCCCCCGCAAGGGGAACACTGAAGCTTTCTTT.

Details on this clone: Since a much larger clone is just one base distant, this may be a read error. The chain joins TRBV11-1 to TRBJ2-1; possible D gene TRBD2, 6 bases. CDR3 length: 16 residues. Germline-derived CDR1 and CDR2 are SGHAT and FQDESV (reference sequence). Trimming left V 9 bases short and J 0 bases short, with 18 bases between. For the CDR3, the DNA is TGTGCCAGAACCAAAAAGCGGGTTAGCTCCTACAATGAGCAGTTCTTC. The encoded protein is CARTKKRVSSYNEQFF.

This clone came up a few times. V gene TRBV12-3 or TRBV12-4 combines with J gene TRBJ2-7, with 11 bases that match TRBD2. This CDR3 has 14 residues. V trimming: 4 bases; J trimming: 7 bases; junction bases outside the gene matches: 6. CDR3 DNA: TGTGCCAGCAGTTATAGCGGGAGGGGGGAGGAGCAGTACTTC. Translating it yields CASSYSGRGEEQYF.

The chain links TRBV19 to TRBJ1-5; TRBD1 is a possible D gene (6 bases). V shed 4 bases and J shed 4 bases, with 14 bases lying between them. This CDR3 has 15 residues. Germline V gene lookup returns CDR1 LNHDA and CDR2 SQIVND (reference sequence). Here the CDR3 DNA reads TGTGCCAGTAGTAGCCGGACAGAGGGAAATCAGCCCCAGCATTTT. Protein: CASSSRTEGNQPQHF. Variable domain in full (rest from reference TRBV19 and TRBJ1-5): DGGITQSPKYLFRKEGQNVTLSCEQNLNHDAMYWYRQDPGQGLRLIYYSQIVNDFQKGDIAEGYSVSREKKESFPLTVTSAQKNPTAFYLCASSSRTEGNQPQHFGDGTRLSIL.

V and J are TRBV7-2 and TRBJ2-5; 10 bases fit TRBD2. The CDR3 is 17 residues long. CDR1 SGHTA and CDR2 FQGNSA come from the germline V gene. The J segment lost 5 bases and the V segment lost 3 bases, leaving 12 bases of the junction unmatched. For the CDR3, the DNA is TGTGCCAGCAGCTTTTGGGGGGAGCGGGAGGGGTTGGAGACCCAGTACTTC. This gives the protein CASSFWGEREGLETQYF.

This clone was picked up a small number of times. This chain links TRBV4-2 with TRBJ2-2; 8 nucleotides align to TRBD2. The trim removed 4 bases at V and 2 bases at J, leaving 3 bases unmatched. CDR1 is LGHNA, CDR2 YNFKEQ, per germline. The CDR3 spans 15 residues. The CDR3 reads CASSPGTSNTGELFF. DNA of the CDR3: TGTGCCAGCAGCCCGGGGACTAGTAACACCGGGGAGCTGTTTTTT.

This clone was recorded a few times. The gene calls are TRBV12-5 and TRBJ2-2; D perhaps matches TRBD1 (5 bases). The CDR3 runs to 14 residues. Germline-derived CDR1 and CDR2 are LGHNT and FRNRAP. Deletions cut 7 bases from V and 2 bases from J, with 11 bases between. CDR3 sequence (DNA): TGTGCTAGTGTGCAGGGCTCTAACACCGGGGAGCTGTTTTTT. It specifies CASVQGSNTGELFF.

This clone was seen a handful of times. The chain recombines TRBV10-1 with TRBJ2-3; 7 nucleotides align to TRBD2. The CDR3 runs to 14 residues. The V gene's germline CDR1 is WNHNN and CDR2 SYGVQD (reference sequence). Trimming cost V 3 bases and J 5 bases; bases outside gene matches: 5. In DNA form, the CDR3 reads TGCGCCAGCAGTGAAGGGACTATCCAAGATACGCAGTATTTT. Protein: CASSEGTIQDTQYF.

This clone was seen more than once but under ten times. The V call is TRBV14, the J call TRBJ2-3; D perhaps matches TRBD2 (5 bases). The CDR3 sequence is 17 residues long. Germline CDR1 is SGHDN and CDR2 is FVKESK. V dropped 0 bases and J dropped 0 bases, with 13 bases sitting between them. This CDR3 reads CASSQDKRKTSTDTQYF. The CDR3 nucleotides read TGTGCCAGCAGCCAAGATAAGCGGAAGACTAGCACAGATACGCAGTATTTT.

This clone was counted ten times or more. The chain links TRBV13 to TRBJ2-3; D not certain. With 4 bases removed from V and 4 bases from J, the gap between germline ends came to 21 bases. The CDR3 loop spans 17 amino acids. Germline CDR1 and CDR2: PRHDT and FYEKMQ (reference sequence). DNA of the CDR3: TGTGCCAGCAGCTCCTCCTGGTTCCGTTCAAGGGCAGATACGCAGTATTTT. It is translated as CASSSSWFRSRADTQYF.

This clone was detected only a few times. J is TRBJ2-7 and V is TRBV6-1; 10 positions match TRBD2. Germline V lookup: CDR1 MNHNS, CDR2 SASEGT. The J segment lost 1 base and the V segment lost 9 bases, leaving 6 bases of the junction unmatched. CDR3 length equals 14 residues. In nucleotides, the CDR3 is TGTGCCAGTTCCCCGACTAGCGGGTCCTACGAGCAGTACTTC. The encoded protein is CASSPTSGSYEQYF.

This chain connects TRBV5-8 to TRBJ2-3; D gene ambiguous. Between the trimmed V and J ends, which lost 0 bases and 4 bases, there was a span of 6 bases. This CDR3 is 13 amino acids long. Germline lookup yields CDR1 SGHTS and CDR2 YDEGEE. The CDR3 here is CASSLEGSDTQYF. For the CDR3, the DNA is TGTGCCAGCAGCTTGGAAGGCTCAGATACGCAGTATTTT.

This clone has only a few counts. The J gene is TRBJ1-2, the V gene TRBV6-5, with D unclear. This CDR3 is built from 12 residues. Between the trimmed V and J ends, which lost 0 bases and 3 bases, there was a span of 2 bases. Per germline, CDR1 MNHEY and CDR2 SVGAGI. CDR3 residues: CASSYSDYGYTF. The CDR3, as DNA: TGTGCCAGCAGTTACTCAGACTATGGCTACACCTTC.

Relative to its sample, this clone is medium-sized. The V gene is TRBV15, the J gene TRBJ2-2; D unclear. The V gene lost 1 base and the J gene lost 7 bases, with 10 bases spanning the gap. The CDR3 is 14 amino acids. Germline V gene lookup returns CDR1 LNHNV and CDR2 YYDKDF (reference sequence). CDR3 loop: CATSRVSEYGELFF. In DNA, the CDR3 is TGTGCCACCAGCAGAGTCAGCGAATACGGGGAGCTGTTTTTT.

V and J are TRBV7-8 and TRBJ2-7, with TRBD2 matching over 7 bases. The CDR3 contains 13 residues. Germline V gene lookup returns CDR1 SGHVS and CDR2 FQNEAQ. V dropped 11 bases and J dropped 4; count of bases not matched to a gene: 11. This CDR3 is CASSGVSSYEQYF. The CDR3 bases are TGTGCCTCCAGCGGGGTTTCGAGTTACGAGCAGTACTTC.

This clone was seen many times. The V gene is TRBV11-1, the J gene TRBJ2-3, with TRBD2 identical over 11 bases. With V trimmed by 4 bases and J by 0 bases, 6 bases remained unmatched. Germline CDR1 SGHAT, CDR2 FQDESV (reference sequence). The CDR3 runs 17 residues. CDR3: CASSSGRTSGSTDTQYF. The CDR3 DNA follows: TGTGCCAGCAGCTCAGGCCGGACTAGCGGGAGCACAGATACGCAGTATTTT. The variable domain in full, completed from reference TRBV11-1 and TRBJ2-3, reads EAEVAQSPRYKITEKSQAVAFWCDPISGHATLYWYRQILGQGPELLVQFQDESVVDDSQLPKDRFSAERLKGVDSTLKIQPAELGDSAMYLCASSSGRTSGSTDTQYFGPGTRLTVL.

CDR3 sequence reads: CASSERDFTYEQYF. Written as DNA, the CDR3 is TGTGCCAGCAGCGAACGGGACTTCACCTACGAGCAGTACTTC. V usage is TRBV7-9 and J usage is TRBJ2-7; tentative D call: TRBD2 (6 bases). The CDR3 is 14 residues long. V dropped 5 bases and J dropped 2 bases, with 13 bases sitting between them. Per the germline V gene, CDR1 is SEHNR and CDR2 is FQNEAQ (reference sequence).

This clone is medium-sized within its sample. The chain combines TRBV2 with TRBJ2-5, with 12 positions matching TRBD2. The CDR3 is made up of 15 amino acids. With 8 bases clipped from V and 6 bases from J, the junction kept 10 bases outside the gene matches. Germline V gene lookup returns CDR1 SNHLY and CDR2 FYNNEI. Written as DNA, the CDR3 is TGTGCCAGCGGGCCCCTAGCGGGAGGGAGAAAGACCCAGTACTTC. Encoded protein: CASGPLAGGRKTQYF.